This T cell receptor beta chain originates from a study of a mutant IDH1 vaccine in newly diagnosed glioma. The junction had 11 bases not matched to a gene; V was cut back by 9 bases and J by 2 bases. Germline lookup yields CDR1 MDHEN and CDR2 SYDVKM. This CDR3 comprises 15 residues. This clone appeared a single time. As yet, its antigen is unknown. Time point described: week 47, end of study. Every vaccine dose comprised 300 ug of mutant IDH1 20-mer peptide plus topical imiquimod. Using immunoSEQ multiplex PCR, the repertoire was profiled, and TCRdb retains in-frame clones only, with some absent. The sample includes some 32,000 clones, about 92% of them seen just once.

The sequence derives from a man aged 40-50 years with glioma. The rearrangement uses TRBV28 and TRBJ2-3; 7 nucleotides match TRBD2. This specimen was PBMCs, taken from a glioma patient whose treatment included an IDH1 peptide vaccine. CDR3 loop: CASGTRAGVTDTQYF. The CDR3 nucleotides are TGTGCCAGTGGTACTAGGGCGGGGGTCACAGATACGCAGTATTTT.